This T cell receptor beta chain was sequenced for a study of blood T cell repertoires in COVID-19. The overall study: The analysed material was cDNA or gDNA that came from T cells, B-cell-depleted T cells, or PBMCs.

V was trimmed by 1 base and J by 0 bases, leaving 10 bases between them. CDR1 and CDR2 from the germline V gene are SGHTA and FQGNSA. This CDR3 comprises 16 residues. TCRdb keeps only in-frame clones here, not all; method: immunoSEQ multiplex PCR. This sample has some 380,000 clones; 81% occur once, and the top ten carry roughly 1.1%. This receptor was taken from a human donor with acute or convalescent COVID-19. The donor label of this sample is uncertain. This chain uses TRBV7-2 with TRBJ2-1; the D is unclear. Sequenced input: peripheral blood. CDR3 amino acids: CASSLGYQLSYNEQFF. CDR3 coding DNA: TGTGCCAGCAGCTTAGGGTATCAACTCTCCTACAATGAGCAGTTCTTC.